This is a list of T cell receptor beta chains from one sample in a study of human T cells and chemical hapten exposure. One entry per CDR3 protein, called by TCRdb with MiXCR from the RACE reads. The sample lists roughly 380,000 distinct CDR3 sequences; 4.8% were seen once. The sequencing used whole blood, collected in connection with sensitization to the hapten diphenylcyclopropenone (DPC). The receptors come from a woman in her fifties or sixties with alopecia areata. Some clones in this sample may be carry-over from other donors' samples. CDR3s include the opening cysteine and the closing phenylalanine or tryptophan.

V gene	J gene	CDR3 protein
TRBV27	TRBJ2-7	CASSLQGAGYEQYF
TRBV30	TRBJ1-1	CAWSVLTAEAFF
TRBV12-3/TRBV12-4	TRBJ2-7	CASSLKEDYEQYF
TRBV27	TRBJ2-7	CASSPQRGASYEQYF
TRBV30	TRBJ2-1	CAWRRTGGHYNEQFF
TRBV3-1	TRBJ1-3	CASSPLSGNTIYF
TRBV7-9	TRBJ2-5	CASSPYLEGTQYF
TRBV27	TRBJ2-6	CASSFIAGANVLTF
TRBV29-1	TRBJ1-2	CSGDVRGSNYGYTF
TRBV6-4	TRBJ2-1	CASSESGAHNEQFF
TRBV28	TRBJ2-7	CASSSISGAATYEQYF
TRBV30	TRBJ2-5	CAWSFLAGGPSETQYF
TRBV7-9	TRBJ2-3	CASSLEDRKSITDTQYF
TRBV7-9	TRBJ1-6	CASIDGQGKGSPLHF
TRBV28	TRBJ1-5	CASSTQGISNQPQHF
TRBV13	TRBJ1-2	CASSWQGDYGYTF
TRBV12-3/TRBV12-4	TRBJ2-2	CASSFQGRDPKLFF
TRBV29-1	TRBJ2-1	CSGVGGESSYNEQFF
TRBV5-1	TRBJ2-2	CASSFIAGELFF
TRBV5-1	TRBJ1-1	CASSLGSPTNTEAFF
TRBV6-5	TRBJ2-1	CASSYSAAGDVQFF
TRBV7-2	TRBJ1-4	CASSPDRATNEKLFF
TRBV7-2	TRBJ1-4	CASSLGGISNEKLFF
TRBV29-1	TRBJ2-3	CSVGTGEGDTQYF
TRBV10-2	TRBJ2-7	CASSESPGLAAPVEQYF
TRBV4-2	TRBJ1-2	CASSQGGYTF
TRBV6-1	TRBJ1-1	CATLPGSPEAFF
TRBV29-1	TRBJ2-2	CSVDSKGQDGELFF
TRBV28	TRBJ2-2	CASSSFGHDGELFF
TRBV7-9	TRBJ2-1	CASSSGLASPEQFF
TRBV5-6	TRBJ1-1	CASSLGGIEAFF
TRBV5-1	TRBJ2-4	CASSSGEGADIQYF
TRBV2	TRBJ2-5	CASSEVVAFRETQYF
TRBV19	TRBJ2-5	CASSIGGETQYF
TRBV3-1	TRBJ2-7	CASSQDTSGAPGKQYF
TRBV20-1	TRBJ1-2	CSARPSRGYTF
TRBV4-2	TRBJ1-1	CASSPEGTAANTEAFF
TRBV5-1	TRBJ1-6	CASSLAGTENSPLHF
TRBV19	TRBJ1-5	CASSPAINQPQHF
TRBV7-9	TRBJ2-1	CASSLAELAGDEQFF
TRBV14	TRBJ2-2	CASSQVSPLERLFF
TRBV19	TRBJ2-2	CASSQSPGSHGELFF
TRBV12-3/TRBV12-4	TRBJ2-1	CASSFGERGEQFF
TRBV12-3/TRBV12-4	TRBJ2-7	CASSFGGAYEQYF
TRBV9	TRBJ2-7	CASSAGDSSYEQYF
TRBV29-1	TRBJ1-2	CSAAFVGANYGYTF
TRBV10-2	TRBJ2-2	CASSELLLAGADTGELFF
TRBV7-9	TRBJ1-1	CASSLKGGSVTEAFF
TRBV12-3/TRBV12-4	TRBJ2-7	CASSASWEQYF
TRBV12-3/TRBV12-4	TRBJ2-5	CASSPPGTAQYF
TRBV9	TRBJ2-6	CASSVGGSGANVLTF
TRBV29-1	TRBJ2-5	CSAGPAKDQYF
TRBV20-1	TRBJ1-2	CSAREGREQVTF
TRBV7-9	TRBJ2-7	CASSLGNTAGEQYF
TRBV5-1	TRBJ2-1	CASSLTTSSYNEQFF
TRBV9	TRBJ2-2	CASSAPGNTGELFF
TRBV12-3/TRBV12-4	TRBJ2-1	CASVRTGLTNEQFF